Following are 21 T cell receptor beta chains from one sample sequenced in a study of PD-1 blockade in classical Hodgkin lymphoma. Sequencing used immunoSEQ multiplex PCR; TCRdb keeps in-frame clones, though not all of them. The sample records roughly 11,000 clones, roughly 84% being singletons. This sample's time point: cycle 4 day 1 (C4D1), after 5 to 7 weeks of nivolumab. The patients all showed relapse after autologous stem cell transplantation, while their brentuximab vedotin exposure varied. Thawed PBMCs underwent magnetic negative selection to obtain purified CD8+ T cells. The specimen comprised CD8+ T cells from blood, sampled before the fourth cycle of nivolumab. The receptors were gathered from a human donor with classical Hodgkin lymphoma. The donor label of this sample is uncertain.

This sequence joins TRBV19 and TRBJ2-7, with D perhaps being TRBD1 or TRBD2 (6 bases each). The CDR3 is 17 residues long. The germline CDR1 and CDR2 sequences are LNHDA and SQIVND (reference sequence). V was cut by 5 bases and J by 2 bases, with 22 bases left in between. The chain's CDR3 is CASSLWSTLGGTYEQYF. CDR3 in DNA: TGTGCCAGTAGTTTGTGGTCCACCCTAGGGGGGACCTACGAGCAGTACTTC.

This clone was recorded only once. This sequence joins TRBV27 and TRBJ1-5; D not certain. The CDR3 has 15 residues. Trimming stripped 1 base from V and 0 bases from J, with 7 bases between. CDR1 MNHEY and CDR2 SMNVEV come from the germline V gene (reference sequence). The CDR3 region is CASSLYDGSNQPQHF. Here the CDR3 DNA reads TGTGCCAGCAGTTTATACGATGGTAGCAATCAGCCCCAGCATTTT.

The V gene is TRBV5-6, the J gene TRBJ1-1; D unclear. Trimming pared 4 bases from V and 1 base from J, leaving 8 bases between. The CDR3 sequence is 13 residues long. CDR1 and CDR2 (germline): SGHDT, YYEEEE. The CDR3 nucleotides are TGTGCCAGCAGCCTCGGCAGGAACACTGAAGCTTTCTTT. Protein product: CASSLGRNTEAFF.

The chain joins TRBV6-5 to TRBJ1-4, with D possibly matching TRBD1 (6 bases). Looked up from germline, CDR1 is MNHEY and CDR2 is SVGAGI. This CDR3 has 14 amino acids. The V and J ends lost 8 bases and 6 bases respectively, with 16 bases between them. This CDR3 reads CASGEGGADEKLFF. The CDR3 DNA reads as TGTGCCAGCGGGGAGGGGGGCGCAGATGAAAAACTGTTTTTT.

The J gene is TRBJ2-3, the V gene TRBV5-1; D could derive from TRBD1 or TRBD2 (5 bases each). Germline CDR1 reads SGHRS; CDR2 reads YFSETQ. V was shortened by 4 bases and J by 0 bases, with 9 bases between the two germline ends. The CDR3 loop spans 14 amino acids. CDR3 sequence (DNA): TGCGCCAGCAGCCCCGGGGACAGCACAGATACGCAGTATTTT. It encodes CASSPGDSTDTQYF.

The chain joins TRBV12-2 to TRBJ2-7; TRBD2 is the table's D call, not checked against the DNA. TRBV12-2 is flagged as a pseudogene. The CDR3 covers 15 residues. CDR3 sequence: CASRLVQRINNEQYF. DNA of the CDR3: TGTGCAAGTCGCTTAGTTCAGCGCATAAACAACGAGCAGTACTTC.

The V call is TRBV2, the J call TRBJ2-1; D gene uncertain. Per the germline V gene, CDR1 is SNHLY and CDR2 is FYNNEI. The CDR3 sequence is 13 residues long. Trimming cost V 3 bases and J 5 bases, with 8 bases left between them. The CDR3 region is CASSDFSDNEQFF. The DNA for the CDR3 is TGTGCCAGCAGTGACTTTTCCGACAATGAGCAGTTCTTC. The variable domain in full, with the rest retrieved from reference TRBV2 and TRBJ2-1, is EPEVTQTPSHQVTQMGQEVILRCVPISNHLYFYWYRQILGQKVEFLVSFYNNEISEKSEIFDDQFSVERPDGSNFTLKIRSTKLEDSAMYFCASSDFSDNEQFFGPGTRLTVL.

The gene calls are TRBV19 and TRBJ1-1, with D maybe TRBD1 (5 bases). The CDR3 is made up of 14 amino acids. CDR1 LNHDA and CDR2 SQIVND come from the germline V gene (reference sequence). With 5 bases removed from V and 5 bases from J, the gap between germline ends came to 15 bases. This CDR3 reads CASSPEYGGTEAFF. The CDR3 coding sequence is TGTGCCAGTAGTCCGGAATATGGGGGGACTGAAGCTTTCTTT.

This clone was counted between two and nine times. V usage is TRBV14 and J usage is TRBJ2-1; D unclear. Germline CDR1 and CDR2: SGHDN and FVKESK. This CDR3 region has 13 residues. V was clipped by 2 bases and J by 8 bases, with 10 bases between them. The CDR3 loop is CASSQINIHEQFF. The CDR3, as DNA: TGTGCCAGCAGCCAAATTAATATTCATGAGCAGTTCTTC.

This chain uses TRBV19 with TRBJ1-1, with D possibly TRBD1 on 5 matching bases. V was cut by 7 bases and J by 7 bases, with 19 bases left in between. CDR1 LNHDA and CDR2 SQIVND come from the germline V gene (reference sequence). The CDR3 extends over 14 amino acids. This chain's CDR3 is CASIGAGTVNEAFF. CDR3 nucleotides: TGTGCCAGTATTGGGGCAGGGACGGTTAATGAAGCTTTCTTT.

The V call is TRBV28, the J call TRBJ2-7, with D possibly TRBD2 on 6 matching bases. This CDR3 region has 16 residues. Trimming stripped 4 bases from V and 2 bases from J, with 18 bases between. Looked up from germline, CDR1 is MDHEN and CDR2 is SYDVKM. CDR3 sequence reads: CASSSPPGKRAYEQYF. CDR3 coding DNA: TGTGCCAGCAGTTCCCCTCCAGGGAAGCGGGCCTACGAGCAGTACTTC.

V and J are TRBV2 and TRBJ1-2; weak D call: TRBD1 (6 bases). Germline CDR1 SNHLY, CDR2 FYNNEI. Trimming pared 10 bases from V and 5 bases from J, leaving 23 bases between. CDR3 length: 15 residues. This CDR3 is CANPDSRPTRYGYTF. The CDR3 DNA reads TGTGCCAACCCGGACAGTCGTCCGACGAGGTATGGCTACACCTTC.

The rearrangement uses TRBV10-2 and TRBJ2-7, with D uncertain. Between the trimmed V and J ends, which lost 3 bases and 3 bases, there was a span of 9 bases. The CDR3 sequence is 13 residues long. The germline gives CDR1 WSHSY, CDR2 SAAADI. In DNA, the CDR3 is TGCGCCAGCAGTGAAGTTAAGAACTACGAGCAGTACTTC. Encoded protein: CASSEVKNYEQYF.

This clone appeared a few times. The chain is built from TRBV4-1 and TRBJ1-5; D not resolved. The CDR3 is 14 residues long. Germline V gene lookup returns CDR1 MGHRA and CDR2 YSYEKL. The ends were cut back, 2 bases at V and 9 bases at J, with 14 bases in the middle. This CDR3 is CASSQTAFLRPQHF. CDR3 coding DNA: TGCGCCAGCAGCCAAACAGCATTTCTTCGGCCCCAGCATTTT.

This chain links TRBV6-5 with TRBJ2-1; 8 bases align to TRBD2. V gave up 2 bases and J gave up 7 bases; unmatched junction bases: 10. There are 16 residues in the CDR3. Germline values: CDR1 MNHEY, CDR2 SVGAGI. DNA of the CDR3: TGTGCCAGCAGTTACGGAACTAGCGGACTACAAAATGAGCAGTTCTTC. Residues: CASSYGTSGLQNEQFF.

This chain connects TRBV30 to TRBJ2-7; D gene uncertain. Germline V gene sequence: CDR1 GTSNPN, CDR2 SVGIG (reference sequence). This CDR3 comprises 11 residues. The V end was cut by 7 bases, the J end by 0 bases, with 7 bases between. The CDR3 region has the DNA TGTGCCTACGGCCTCTCCTACGAGCAGTACTTC. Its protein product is CAYGLSYEQYF.

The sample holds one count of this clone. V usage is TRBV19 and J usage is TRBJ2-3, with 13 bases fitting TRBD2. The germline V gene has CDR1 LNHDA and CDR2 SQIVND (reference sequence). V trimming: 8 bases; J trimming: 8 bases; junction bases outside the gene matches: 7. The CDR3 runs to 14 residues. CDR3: CASDGLAGASTQYF. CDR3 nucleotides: TGTGCCAGTGATGGACTAGCGGGAGCGAGTACGCAGTATTTT.

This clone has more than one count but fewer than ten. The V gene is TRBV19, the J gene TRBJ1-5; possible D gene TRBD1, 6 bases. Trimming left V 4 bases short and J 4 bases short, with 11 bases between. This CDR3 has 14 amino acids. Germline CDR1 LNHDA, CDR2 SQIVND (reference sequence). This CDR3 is CASSTGQRNQPQHF. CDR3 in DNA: TGTGCCAGTAGTACTGGACAGAGGAATCAGCCCCAGCATTTT.

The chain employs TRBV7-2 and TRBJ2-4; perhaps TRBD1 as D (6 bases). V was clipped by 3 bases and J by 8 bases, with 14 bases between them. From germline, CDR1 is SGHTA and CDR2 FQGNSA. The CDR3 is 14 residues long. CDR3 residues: CASSLQGTVDIQYF. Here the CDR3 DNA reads TGTGCCAGCAGCTTGCAGGGGACGGTGGACATTCAGTACTTC.

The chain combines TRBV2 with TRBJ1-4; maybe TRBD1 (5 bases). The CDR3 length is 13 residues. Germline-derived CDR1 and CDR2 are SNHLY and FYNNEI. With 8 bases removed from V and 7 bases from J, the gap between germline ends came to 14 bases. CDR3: CASAGKYSEKLFF. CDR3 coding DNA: TGTGCCAGCGCAGGGAAGTACAGTGAAAAACTGTTTTTT.

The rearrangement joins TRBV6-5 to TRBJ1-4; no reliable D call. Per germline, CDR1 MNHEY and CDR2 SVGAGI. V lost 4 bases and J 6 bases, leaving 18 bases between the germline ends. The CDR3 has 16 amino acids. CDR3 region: CASSLLAPQRDEKLFF. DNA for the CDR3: TGTGCCAGCAGTTTGCTAGCCCCCCAAAGGGATGAAAAACTGTTTTTT.